The next 11 T cell receptor beta chains were all read from a single sample in a study of blood T cells in healthy people across ages. The second PCR ran roughly 7 to 12 cycles with a sample-barcoded 5' primer and J-beta primers. TCRdb re-derived calls from the 5' RACE reads in MiXCR, one entry per CDR3 protein. The sample shows roughly 800,000 distinct CDR3 sequences, about 25% of them seen only once. A further study also used this sample, focusing on T cells of mothers and their children.

Material for sequencing was blood. These receptors all stem from a boy younger than 18 in good health.

This clonotype was seen a few times. The CDR3 loop is CASSQKDREMSYGYTF. The CDR3 nucleotides read TGTGCCAGCAGCCAAAAAGACAGGGAAATGAGCTATGGCTACACCTTC. The V and J genes are TRBV3-1 and TRBJ1-2, with 7 bases lining up with TRBD1. The CDR3 has 16 amino acids. Germline CDR1 and CDR2: LGHDT and YNNKEL (reference sequence). With V trimmed by 2 bases and J by 4 bases, 10 bases remained unmatched.

This clonotype was counted a few times. The V and J genes are TRBV7-2 and TRBJ2-5; D gene uncertain. CDR3 length: 14 amino acids. Germline V gene data show CDR1 as SGHTA and CDR2 as FQGNSA. V shed 0 bases and J shed 9 bases, with 14 bases lying between them. CDR3 sequence (DNA): TGTGCCAGCAGCTTAGCCCTCCTTGTGGTGGCCCAGTACTTC. Amino acids: CASSLALLVVAQYF.

This clonotype was picked up a small number of times. The chain links TRBV25-1 to TRBJ2-3; possible D gene TRBD2, 6 bases. Per the germline V gene, CDR1 is MGHDK and CDR2 is SYGVNS. The CDR3 is made up of 14 amino acids. The V end was cut by 0 bases, the J end by 5 bases, with 9 bases between. In nucleotides, the CDR3 is TGTGCCAGCAGTGAATATAGCGGTCGAGATACGCAGTATTTT. It yields the protein CASSEYSGRDTQYF.

The table lists this clonotype with a few counts. The chain employs TRBV27 and TRBJ1-1; TRBD1 might be the D (5 bases). The CDR3 consists of 14 residues. Germline lookup yields CDR1 MNHEY and CDR2 SMNVEV (reference sequence). V dropped 2 bases and J dropped 5 bases, with 12 bases sitting between them. CDR3 loop: CASSLRREGTEAFF. CDR3 DNA: TGTGCCAGCAGTTTACGCAGGGAGGGGACTGAAGCTTTCTTT.

This clonotype was observed a few times. This chain links TRBV5-1 with TRBJ2-1; maybe TRBD2 (6 bases). V was shortened by 2 bases and J by 3 bases, with 15 bases between the two germline ends. In germline, CDR1 is SGHRS, CDR2 YFSETQ. CDR3 length: 16 residues. The DNA of the CDR3 is TGCGCCAGCAGCTTCGGAGGAGGGGAAGGCTACAATGAGCAGTTCTTC. Translating it yields CASSFGGGEGYNEQFF.

This clonotype was recorded a few times. The chain employs TRBV4-1 and TRBJ2-7; D is uncertain. The germline CDR1 and CDR2 sequences are MGHRA and YSYEKL. The CDR3 runs 14 residues. Trimming pared 0 bases from V and 2 bases from J, leaving 8 bases between. The CDR3, as DNA: TGCGCCAGCAGCCAAGAATCGATCGCCTACGAGCAGTACTTC. Its translation is CASSQESIAYEQYF.

J is TRBJ1-4 and V is TRBV12-3 or TRBV12-4; no definite D call. The ends were cut back, 7 bases at V and 7 bases at J, with 13 bases in the middle. The CDR3 is 13 amino acids. The CDR3 sequence is CASNAQVGEKLFF. DNA of the CDR3: TGTGCCAGCAATGCGCAGGTTGGTGAAAAACTGTTTTTT.

In its sample, this clonotype was seen a few times. The V gene is TRBV6-2 or TRBV6-3, the J gene TRBJ1-4, with 8 nucleotides matching TRBD1. The CDR3 extends over 16 amino acids. Per germline, CDR1 MNHEY and CDR2 SVGEGT. V trimming: 2 bases; J trimming: 8 bases; junction bases outside the gene matches: 10. Here the CDR3 reads CASSYPTQGVDEKLFF. The CDR3 DNA is TGTGCCAGCAGTTACCCCACACAGGGGGTTGACGAAAAACTGTTTTTT.

This clonotype came up a few times. V is TRBV7-2 and J is TRBJ2-6; D may be TRBD2 (5 bases). CDR3 length: 18 residues. Germline CDR1 SGHTA, CDR2 FQGNSA. Deletions cut 5 bases from V and 2 bases from J, with 19 bases between. The CDR3 region has the DNA TGTGCCAGCAGCCGGAGGTTCCTCCAGATAGCTGGGGCCAACGTCCTGACTTTC. It encodes CASSRRFLQIAGANVLTF.

V gene TRBV20-1 combines with J gene TRBJ2-2; 9 bases line up with TRBD2. The CDR3 contains 16 residues. V dropped 0 bases and J dropped 3; count of bases not matched to a gene: 5. Germline-derived CDR1 and CDR2 are DFQATT and SNEGSKA (reference sequence). CDR3 sequence: CSARDLVAGDTGELFF. The CDR3 coding sequence is TGCAGTGCTAGAGATTTAGTAGCGGGAGACACCGGGGAGCTGTTTTTT.

This clonotype came up a few times. The chain has TRBV10-3 and TRBJ2-1; 10 positions match TRBD2. This CDR3 region has 19 residues. Germline-derived CDR1 and CDR2 are ENHRY and SYGVKD. V dropped 2 bases and J dropped 7; count of bases not matched to a gene: 17. CDR3 protein: CAISEPRSEVPSGSNEQFF. The CDR3 coding sequence is TGTGCCATCAGTGAGCCCCGTTCTGAGGTGCCTAGCGGGAGTAATGAGCAGTTCTTC.